This TCR beta chain was identified during a study of blood T cell repertoires in COVID-19. Clones were sequenced by immunoSEQ multiplex PCR, and TCRdb holds only the in-frame ones, with some missing. Here the sample spans approximately 380,000 clones, around 90% being singletons. Enrollees, roughly 18 to 89 years old, lived in about two dozen US areas. Clinical history as reported by participants underpinned cohort assignment. Donors in Cohort 3 counted as recovered after two negative PCRs, clearance, or symptom resolution. CDR3 length: 16 amino acids. CDR1 is MDHEN and CDR2 is SYDVKM in the germline V gene. The V end lost 0 bases, the J end lost 5 bases, and 16 bases lay between the germline ends.

This clonotype was obtained from a woman between 18 and 29 years old who had recovered from COVID-19. The chain joins TRBV28 to TRBJ1-1, with D hard to call. Source material: PBMCs or T cells enriched from blood (not recorded which). CDR3 sequence: CASSLWKAARTTEAFF. DNA of the CDR3: TGTGCCAGCAGTTTATGGAAGGCGGCTAGGACTACTGAAGCTTTCTTT.